This entry is about one T cell receptor beta chain. As yet, its antigen is unknown. This entry comes from a study of cytomegalovirus exposure and HLA in healthy donors. The PCR used 60 Vbeta and 13 Jbeta primers. Sequenced by immunoSEQ multiplex PCR; TCRdb stores in-frame clones only, minus some. This table holds under 110,000 clones, around 80% found once. Overall study findings and caveats: A later analysis found common viral pathogens apparently linked to several of the most significant clusters. CMV antigen specificity was confirmed in vitro for a few CMV-associated chains. Later work found that TCR association rates differed between HLA loci; DRB1 had the most and HLA-C the fewest. A missense variant in DCLRE1C was later tied to TCR beta V- and J-gene trimming.

The germline gives CDR1 MNHEY, CDR2 SMNVEV (reference sequence). CDR3 length equals 15 residues. V lost 6 bases and J lost 5; bases outside the gene matches: 7. The specimen sequenced was PBMCs. The V call is TRBV27, the J call TRBJ1-6; 7 bases agree with TRBD1. This receptor was obtained from a woman in her forties or fifties in good health and CMV-seropositive. The CDR3 protein is CASSPRQGNNSPLHF. The CDR3 DNA is TGTGCCAGCAGCCCGCGACAGGGCAATAATTCACCCCTCCACTTT.